This TCR beta chain was captured by sequencing in a study of OX40 agonist ivuxolimab in advanced cancers. About the research overall: Ivuxolimab was delivered to patients intravenously every 2 weeks at doses spanning 0.01 to 10 mg/kg. Broader study findings: Antigens targeted by the expanded peripheral T cells were not determined.

CDR1 and CDR2 from the germline V gene are SSHAT and FNYEAQ (reference sequence). The CDR3 has 14 amino acids. TCRdb's table, derived via immunoSEQ multiplex PCR, lists solely in-frame clones and lacks some. The repertoire holds tens of thousands of clones, with around 90% as singletons. Details on this clone: Its antigen is still unknown. The junction differs from germline at one of its ends, possibly a read error.

The chain employs TRBV7-7 and TRBJ2-7; D is undetermined. The source was CD4+ or CD8+ T cells sorted from blood, collected in a trial of the OX40 agonist ivuxolimab. The clonotype was recovered from an adult with an advanced solid tumor such as melanoma, head and neck, liver or kidney cancer. CDR3 in amino acids: CASSLNRASYEQYF. The CDR3, as DNA: TGTGCTAGCAGCTTAAATAGGGCCTCCTACGAGCAGTACTTC. Full variable domain (rest looked up from reference TRBV7-7 and TRBJ2-7): GAGVSQSPRYKVTKRGQDVTLRCDPISSHATLYWYQQALGQGPEFLTYFNYEAQPDKSGLPSDRFSAERPEGSISTLTIQRTEQRDSAMYRCASSLNRASYEQYFGPGTRLTVT.